This entry is about one T cell receptor beta chain. The antigen it recognizes is unknown. Base qualities are not provided; no much larger clone lies one nucleotide away. RNA was extracted using the RNeasy kit, and roughly 0.5 to 1 microgram was reverse transcribed with random hexamers. TCR beta CDR3 regions were amplified with the immunoSEQ multiplex PCR assay covering 54 Vbeta and 13 Jbeta segments. To correct PCR amplification bias, a synthetic template baseline was used for both primer optimization and computational correction. In the authors' own workflow: Reads were assigned to V, D and J genes according to IMGT and analyzed in immunoSEQ Analyzer, with only productive sequences retained. Clonality was computed as one minus Shannon entropy normalized by log2 of the number of productive unique sequences. For each patient and control, public and private clones were evaluated among the 100 most prevalent clones. A clone was defined as Susac-specific if it was absent from the healthy and MS cohorts, from some 1,100 published viral clones and from other ImmuneACCESS disease sequences. TCRdb reworked the public reads: Q25 trimming with fastp, MiXCR clone assembly, productive beta chains retained. Entries are consolidated by CDR3 protein sequence, retaining the most common genes and DNA. The V and J calls here are based on TCRdb, not the publication. Counted in this sample were about 300,000 distinct CDR3 sequences; approximately 85% of them appeared once. The top ten constitute roughly 0.21% of the sample.

Peripheral blood CD8+ and CD4+ T cells from healthy donors, Susac syndrome patients and multiple sclerosis patients were profiled using high-throughput TCR beta sequencing. Multiple sclerosis controls were treatment-naive patients with stable or active relapsing-remitting disease fulfilling revised McDonald criteria. Bulk CD8+ and CD4+ T cells were purified by magnetic negative isolation, whereas CD8+ TEMRA cells were enriched by FACS. Blood was collected in EDTA tubes and processed within 24 hours, with PBMCs isolated through density gradient centrifugation. PBMCs intended for TCR sequencing were frozen in liquid nitrogen and were later thawed in a 37 degrees C water bath. Purity of sorted or isolated CD4+, CD8+ and CD8+ TEMRA cells was at least 90%. The sample belongs to a study of CD8 T cells in Susac syndrome (dated by TCRdb to about 2019). With regard to the full study: Whether CD8+ T cell activation and differentiation in Susac syndrome was antigen driven was tested using repertoire sequencing. CD8+ T cell repertoire clonality was compared between some 13 healthy donors, some 14 Susac syndrome patients and approximately 16 multiple sclerosis patients. Here is what the overall study found, with its caveats: The study acknowledged that relatively few individuals were included in the TCR sequencing and HLA analysis.

The V end loses 2 bases and the J end loses 6 bases, and a stretch of 10 bases separates them. The germline V gene encodes CDR1 MDHEN and CDR2 SYDVKM. Counted from cysteine to phenylalanine, this CDR3 has 13 amino acids. The CDR3 DNA has 39 bases and is translated from base 1. The chain is assembled from TRBV28 and TRBJ1-2, with the D gene not clear enough to name. Sequenced sample: CD8+ T cells from PBMCs. The receptor was isolated from a human donor with multiple sclerosis. This receptor carries the CDR3 CASSLVAANGYTF. At the DNA level, the sequence is TGTGCCAGCAGTTTAGTGGCAGCCAATGGCTACACCTTC.